The clone carrying this T cell receptor (beta chain) came up a few times. These data belong to a study of T cells after yellow fever vaccination. The CDR3 contains 14 residues. Germline V gene lookup returns CDR1 MNHNS and CDR2 SASEGT. V was cut by 2 bases and J by 2 bases, with 8 bases left in between. MiXCR, applied by TCRdb to the 5' RACE reads, yields one record per CDR3 protein. The sample has about 150,000 distinct CDR3 sequences, about 7% seen once. V is TRBV6-1 and J is TRBJ2-3, with D unresolved. This sequence was found in a man aged 25 to 40 who received the YFV17D yellow fever vaccine. This specimen was CD4+ T cells sorted from PBMCs, taken 10 days after the yellow fever booster vaccination. The CDR3 nucleotides read TGTGCCAGCAGTGAACGTAGCTACACAGATACGCAGTATTTT. This gives the protein CASSERSYTDTQYF.